The rows below give T cell receptor beta chains drawn from one sample of a study of blood T cell repertoires in COVID-19. Assay: immunoSEQ multiplex PCR; the TCRdb copy retains only in-frame clones and omits some. The sample lists 70,000 or so clones, less than 90% occurring once. Sequencing was performed on peripheral blood. The receptors originated from a man older than 75 with acute or convalescent COVID-19. CDR3s include the opening cysteine and the closing phenylalanine or tryptophan. A D gene is named only where the DNA matches it firmly. Clone size is shown for a subset of rows, as once, few, many or a class of expanded clone.

>TRBJ1-1|few|TRBV19|18|.
CASSIVRGTGSRNTEAFF
TGTGCCAGTAGTATTGTCCGGGGGACGGGCAGTAGAAACACTGAAGCTTTCTTT
>TRBJ1-1|.|TRBV5-4|13|.
CATILRGVSEAFF
TGTGCTACGATTCTCCGGGGAGTATCTGAAGCTTTCTTT
>TRBJ1-5|.|TRBV10-3|13|.
CAISENRNQPQHF
TGTGCCATCAGTGAAAACAGAAATCAGCCCCAGCATTTT
>TRBJ2-1|.|TRBV7-8|16|.
CASSLAGTPSYNEQFF
TGTGCCAGCAGCTTAGCGGGGACTCCCTCCTACAATGAGCAGTTCTTC
>TRBJ2-7|.|TRBV2|14|TRBD1
CASTVGQGSYEQYF
TGTGCCAGCACCGTAGGACAGGGCTCCTACGAGCAGTACTTC
>TRBJ1-4|.|TRBV5-5|17|TRBD1
CASSPIRGTGGHEKLFF
TGTGCCAGCAGCCCCATTCGGGGGACAGGGGGTCATGAAAAACTGTTTTTT
>TRBJ1-2|.|TRBV7-9|13|.
CASSLLQADGYTF
TGTGCCAGCAGCTTACTCCAGGCCGATGGCTACACCTTC
>TRBJ2-1|.|TRBV5-1|15|TRBD2
CASSLLAGGLNEQFF
TGCGCCAGCAGCTTATTAGCGGGGGGCCTCAATGAGCAGTTCTTC
>TRBJ2-7|.|TRBV9|16|TRBD2
CASSVDSGGASYEQYF
TGTGCCAGCAGCGTAGACTCGGGAGGGGCCTCCTACGAGCAGTACTTC
>TRBJ2-5|.|TRBV6-5|14|.
CASYPRGSGETQYF
TGTGCCAGCTACCCAAGAGGGAGTGGTGAGACCCAGTACTTC
>TRBJ1-5|once|TRBV11-2|14|.
CASSYTGKNQPQHF
TGTGCCAGCAGCTATACAGGGAAAAATCAGCCCCAGCATTTT
>TRBJ2-7|once|TRBV19|14|.
CASRRGRDVSEQYF
TGTGCCAGTAGGAGGGGGAGGGATGTGAGCGAGCAGTACTTC
>TRBJ1-1|few|TRBV6-1|14|.
CASSEGASPLRAFF
TGTGCCAGCAGTGAGGGGGCCAGCCCCTTAAGGGCTTTCTTT
>TRBJ1-2|.|TRBV19|15|TRBD1
CASSDAGTGRRGYTF
TGTGCCAGTAGTGACGCCGGGACAGGGAGACGTGGCTACACCTTC
>TRBJ1-5|once|TRBV24-1|13|.
CATSDTADQPQHF
TGTGCCACCAGTGATACAGCAGATCAGCCCCAGCATTTT
>TRBJ2-4|.|TRBV6-5|12|TRBD1
CATRGGIDIQYF
TGTGCCACCCGAGGGGGCATAGACATTCAGTACTTC
>TRBJ1-2|few|TRBV27|16|TRBD1
CASSLAIGTAIYGYTF
TGTGCCAGCAGTTTGGCCATCGGGACAGCTATCTATGGCTACACCTTC